The sample holds many counts of the clone carrying this TCR beta chain. From roughly 0.4 ug of RNA, a library with molecular barcoded alpha/delta and beta/gamma adaptors was made. From the reads, TCRdb called clonotypes with MiXCR, one entry per CDR3 protein. This table holds some 130,000 distinct CDR3 sequences, over 10% found once. The data are from a study of read filtering for tumor transcriptome and immune sequencing. The wider study: RNA-seq yielded only roughly 75 to 1,400 TCR reads, IR-seq about 4.05 to 10.27 million.

At the time of active disease, bone marrow was collected from every patient. The V gene lost 5 bases and the J gene lost 1 base, with 14 bases spanning the gap. This CDR3 has 14 amino acids. Germline lookup yields CDR1 SQVTM and CDR2 ANQGSEA. The clonotype comes from a donor at least 40 years old with multiple myeloma. Sequencing was carried out using a population of CD138-negative cells sorted from bone marrow. The chain couples TRBV29-1 to TRBJ1-1; unclear D gene. CDR3: CSVRSGVSNTEAFF. The DNA for the CDR3 is TGCAGCGTTCGAAGTGGGGTATCGAACACTGAAGCTTTCTTT.